This T cell receptor beta chain was captured in a study of early T cells in non-severe SARS-CoV-2 infection. Study information: Sequencing of bulk RNA from unsorted whole blood was done, without chain pairing.

The CDR3 has 16 amino acids. Trimming left V 0 bases short and J 3 bases short, with 16 bases between. The germline CDR1 and CDR2 sequences are SGHRS and YFSETQ. One entry per CDR3 protein results from TCRdb running MiXCR on the 5' RACE reads. This sample carries around 88,000 distinct CDR3 sequences, 13% to 15% of them seen once, and the ten largest clones take about 6.7%. On this clonotype itself: Its antigen is unidentified.

Study-level points and caveats: The study's VDJdb matching favored anti-spike CD8 responses and missed private and CD4 specificities.

Sequenced material: whole blood. This sequence was found in an adult who was a healthcare worker with PCR-confirmed SARS-CoV-2 infection or an uninfected control (not recorded which). The rearrangement joins TRBV5-1 to TRBJ2-7; a weak D match, TRBD2 (5 bases). The CDR3 spells CASSLDQLDEGYEQYF. DNA for the CDR3: TGCGCCAGCAGCTTGGATCAGCTCGACGAGGGCTACGAGCAGTACTTC.